This T cell receptor beta chain came from a study of blood T cell repertoires in COVID-19. Germline-derived CDR1 and CDR2 are MDHEN and SYDVKM. V lost 2 bases to trimming and J lost 1 base, with 10 bases between them. The CDR3 length is 15 residues. This clone was detected only once. The data were produced by immunoSEQ multiplex PCR, yet TCRdb's version contains in-frame clones alone and is incomplete. The sample holds more than 200,000 clones, approximately 90% seen once. This TCR derives from a woman younger than 45 who had recovered from COVID-19. Sample: PBMCs or T cells enriched from blood (not recorded which). This chain joins TRBV28 and TRBJ2-3; a weak D match, TRBD2 (6 bases). For the CDR3, the DNA is TGTGCCAGCAGTTTACGGGGACTGGGCACAGATACGCAGTATTTT. It is translated as CASSLRGLGTDTQYF.